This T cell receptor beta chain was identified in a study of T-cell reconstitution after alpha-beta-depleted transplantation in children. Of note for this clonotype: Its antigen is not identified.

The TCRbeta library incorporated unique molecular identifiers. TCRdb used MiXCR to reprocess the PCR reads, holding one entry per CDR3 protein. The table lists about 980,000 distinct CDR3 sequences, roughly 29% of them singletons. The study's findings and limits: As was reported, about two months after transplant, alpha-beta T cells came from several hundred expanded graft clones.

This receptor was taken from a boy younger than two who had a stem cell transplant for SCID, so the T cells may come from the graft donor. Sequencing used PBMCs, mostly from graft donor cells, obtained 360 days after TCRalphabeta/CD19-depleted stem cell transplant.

The CDR3 bases are TGCGCCAGCAGCTTGGCCGCTAGCGGCTACAATGAGCAGTTCTTC. It is translated as CASSLAASGYNEQFF. V is TRBV5-1 and J is TRBJ2-1; 7 bases map to TRBD2. Germline values: CDR1 SGHRS, CDR2 YFSETQ. J lost 3 bases, V lost 0 bases, and 3 bases had no gene match. CDR3 length equals 15 residues.